This T cell receptor (beta chain) appears in the sequencing data of a study of blood T cells in healthy people across ages. Study-wide results and caveats: Aged donors had fewer naive CD4+ cells and lower diversity than long-lived donors.

PBMCs numbering at least 7 million were isolated per sample. Total RNA extraction produced at least 5 micrograms (per sample) for the study. This clonotype was recorded at least ten times. As yet, its antigen is unknown. Through a sample-barcoded 5' primer and a J-beta primer mix, a second PCR was run for roughly 6 to 12 cycles. TCRdb redid the calling of the 5' RACE reads with MiXCR, one entry per CDR3 protein. The data contain 780,000 or so distinct CDR3 sequences, roughly 50% of them singletons. The CDR3 extends over 15 amino acids. Germline-derived CDR1 and CDR2 are DFQATT and SNEGSKA (reference sequence). V was clipped by 0 bases and J by 14 bases; unmatched bases: 17.

This clonotype was sampled from an older man in good health. The sample consisted of blood. The chain employs TRBV20-1 and TRBJ2-3; 7 bases line up with TRBD2. The CDR3 region has the DNA TGCAGTGCTAGAGATGCTAGCGGCCCCGAGCGATACGCGTATTTT. This sequence encodes CSARDASGPERYAYF.